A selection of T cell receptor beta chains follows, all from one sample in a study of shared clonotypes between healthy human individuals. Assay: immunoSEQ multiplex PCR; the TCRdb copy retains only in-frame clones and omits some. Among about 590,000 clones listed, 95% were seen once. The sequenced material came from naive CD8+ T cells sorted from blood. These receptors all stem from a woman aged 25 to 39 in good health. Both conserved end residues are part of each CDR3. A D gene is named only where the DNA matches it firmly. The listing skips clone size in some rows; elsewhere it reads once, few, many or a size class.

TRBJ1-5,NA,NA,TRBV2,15,TGTGCCAGCAGTCTTAACTGGGACGTCAATCAGCCCCAGCATTTT,CASSLNWDVNQPQHF
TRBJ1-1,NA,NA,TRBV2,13,TGTGCCAGCAGTGAAGCGAAATCCACTGAAGCTTTCTTT,CASSEAKSTEAFF
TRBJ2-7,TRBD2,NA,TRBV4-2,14,TGTGCCAGCAGCCTTGGACTAGAAACCTACGAGCAGTACTTC,CASSLGLETYEQYF
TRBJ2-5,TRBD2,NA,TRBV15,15,TGTGCCACCAGCAGACTAGCGGGAGGCGGGGAGACCCAGTACTTC,CATSRLAGGGETQYF
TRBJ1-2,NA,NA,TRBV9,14,TGTGCCAGCAGCGTAGAGGATACGTCCTATGGCTACACCTTC,CASSVEDTSYGYTF
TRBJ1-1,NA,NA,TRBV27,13,TGTGCCAGCAGTATACAACCGAACACTGAAGCTTTCTTT,CASSIQPNTEAFF
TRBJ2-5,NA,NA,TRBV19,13,TGTGCCAGTAGTATCAACGGCCAAGAGACCCAGTACTTC,CASSINGQETQYF
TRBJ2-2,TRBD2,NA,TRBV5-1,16,TGCGCCAGCAGCTCAAATAGCGGGAGAAACACCGGGGAGCTGTTTTTT,CASSSNSGRNTGELFF
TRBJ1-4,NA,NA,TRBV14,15,TGTGCCAGCAGCCAAGGAGGGATCGCTAATGAAAAACTGTTTTTT,CASSQGGIANEKLFF
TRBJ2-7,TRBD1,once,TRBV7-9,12,TGTGCCAGCAGCCCCCGGGACAGGGCGCAGTACTTC,CASSPRDRAQYF
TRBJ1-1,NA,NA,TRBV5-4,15,TGTGCCAGCAGCAGTCACAGGGATCGTTCCACTGAAGCTTTCTTT,CASSSHRDRSTEAFF
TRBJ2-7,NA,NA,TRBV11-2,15,TGTGCCAGCAGCTTTTCTGGGGGAGGAGGGTACGAGCAGTACTTC,CASSFSGGGGYEQYF
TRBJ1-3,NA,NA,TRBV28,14,TGTGCCAGCAGTTTAGGGGCGTCTGGAAACACCATATATTTT,CASSLGASGNTIYF
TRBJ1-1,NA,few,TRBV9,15,TGTGCCAGCAGCGTAGGTAGGTTCGGGAACACTGAAGCTTTCTTT,CASSVGRFGNTEAFF
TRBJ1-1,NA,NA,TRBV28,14,TGTGCCAGCAGTCCTACCCCCCGGGATGGAAAAGCTTTCTTT,CASSPTPRDGKAFF